This T cell receptor beta chain was sequenced during a study of OX40 agonist ivuxolimab in advanced cancers. Looking at the study overall: A mean age of about 56 years, range about 20 to 79, was recorded, and approximately 85% were male. Partial responses were achieved by three patients: one hepatocellular carcinoma, two cutaneous melanoma.

Overall study findings and caveats: Expanded peripheral T cells had an undetermined antigen specificity.

Worth noting for this clone: What it recognizes is unknown.

The trim removed 4 bases at V and 0 bases at J, leaving 13 bases unmatched. The CDR3 length is 19 residues. The V gene's germline CDR1 is LGHNA and CDR2 YNFKEQ. Assay used: immunoSEQ multiplex PCR; TCRdb lists only in-frame clones, some missing. The table records tens of thousands of clones, around four fifths of them present only once. The receptor comes from an adult with an advanced solid tumor such as melanoma, head and neck, liver or kidney cancer. This specimen consisted of CD4+ or CD8+ T cells sorted from blood, obtained in a trial of the OX40 agonist ivuxolimab. The rearrangement joins TRBV4-2 to TRBJ2-3; 10 bases match TRBD1. Written as DNA, the CDR3 is TGTGCCAGCAGCCTCGGGATCGGGACAGGGGACCCTAGCACAGATACGCAGTATTTT. Protein: CASSLGIGTGDPSTDTQYF.